Listed here are 24 T cell receptor beta chains from one sample, sequenced in a study of early stage breast cancer tumors. Repertoires were generated with immunoSEQ multiplex PCR, while TCRdb's copy carries only in-frame clones and drops some. Of 50,000 to 65,000 clones listed, over 65% are singletons. The sample comprised blood. These TCRs come from a person aged 25 to 40 with breast cancer.

The rearrangement uses TRBV25-1 and TRBJ1-2; D remains ambiguous. V dropped 2 bases and J dropped 7 bases, with 11 bases sitting between them. Germline V gene data show CDR1 as MGHDK and CDR2 as SYGVNS. This CDR3 spans 13 amino acids. CDR3 region: CASSEPARAGYTF. The CDR3 DNA reads as TGTGCCAGCAGTGAACCAGCCCGGGCTGGCTACACCTTC.

The V call is TRBV11-2, the J call TRBJ2-7, with a weak D call TRBD1 (5 bases). Germline assignment: CDR1 SGHAT and CDR2 FQNNGV. V gave up 3 bases and J gave up 3 bases, with 12 bases separating them. There are 14 residues in the CDR3. CDR3 sequence reads: CASSFVARDYEQYF. CDR3 DNA: TGTGCCAGCAGCTTCGTGGCCAGGGACTACGAGCAGTACTTC.

The chain combines TRBV5-6 with TRBJ1-1; D is unresolved. V was trimmed by 1 base and J by 3 bases, leaving 13 bases between them. This CDR3 contains 15 residues. Germline V gives CDR1 SGHDT, CDR2 YYEEEE. This CDR3 is CASSLLRAQDTEAFF. The CDR3 nucleotides read TGTGCCAGCAGCTTGTTACGGGCCCAAGACACTGAAGCTTTCTTT.

The chain joins TRBV27 to TRBJ2-1; no reliable D call. V lost 6 bases and J lost 9, with 12 bases in between. CDR3 length: 12 amino acids. Germline V gene data show CDR1 as MNHEY and CDR2 as SMNVEV (reference sequence). Written as DNA, the CDR3 is TGTGCCAGCAGAGCGCAAAGGGCTGAGCAGTTCTTC. This gives the protein CASRAQRAEQFF.

The chain employs TRBV2 and TRBJ1-1; D is unclear. The germline gives CDR1 SNHLY, CDR2 FYNNEI. The CDR3 sequence is 14 residues long. The germline V and J ends were trimmed by 3 bases and 0 bases, with 8 bases remaining between them. The CDR3 nucleotides are TGTGCCAGCAGTGACCGAGGAATGAACACTGAAGCTTTCTTT. Encoded protein: CASSDRGMNTEAFF.

The chain carries TRBV28 and TRBJ1-2; no clear D gene. V dropped 5 bases and J dropped 1 base, with 2 bases sitting between them. This CDR3 contains 11 residues. Germline loops: CDR1 MDHEN, CDR2 SYDVKM. In DNA form, the CDR3 reads TGTGCCAGCAGTAGTAACTATGGCTACACCTTC. Amino acids: CASSSNYGYTF.

The genes are TRBV27 and TRBJ2-7; possibly TRBD1 for D (7 bases). This CDR3 is 16 amino acids long. Trimming pared 5 bases from V and 0 bases from J, leaving 17 bases between. Per the germline V gene, CDR1 is MNHEY and CDR2 is SMNVEV (reference sequence). The CDR3 region is CASSPQPGGFSYEQYF. The CDR3 DNA sequence: TGTGCCAGCAGTCCCCAACCAGGGGGGTTCTCCTACGAGCAGTACTTC.

The chain couples TRBV15 to TRBJ1-5; no reliable D call. This CDR3 contains 13 residues. Looked up from germline, CDR1 is LNHNV and CDR2 is YYDKDF (reference sequence). V was trimmed by 2 bases and J by 16 bases, leaving 18 bases between them. CDR3 DNA sequence: TGTGCCACCAGCAGACCTCCGCCTTCTCCCGTACATTTT. It is translated as CATSRPPPSPVHF.

The chain links TRBV9 to TRBJ1-2; D might be TRBD1 (5 bases). V gave up 0 bases and J gave up 8 bases, with 17 bases separating them. CDR1 is SGDLS, CDR2 YYNGEE, per germline. The CDR3 runs to 15 residues. The CDR3 DNA sequence: TGTGCCAGCAGCGTAGGGACAAGTACCTTTGGGGGCTACACCTTC. Protein: CASSVGTSTFGGYTF.

The V call is TRBV5-6, the J call TRBJ1-4; 9 nucleotides align to TRBD1. Germline CDR1 is SGHDT and CDR2 is YYEEEE. The trim removed 4 bases at V and 7 bases at J, leaving 5 bases unmatched. The length of the CDR3 is 14 residues. The DNA for the CDR3 is TGTGCCAGCAGCGAGACAGGGGGAGGTGAAAAACTGTTTTTT. This encodes CASSETGGGEKLFF.

In this sample, this clone turned up once. This rearrangement joins TRBV25-1 to TRBJ2-2; 7 bases line up with TRBD1. The V and J ends lost 1 base and 9 bases, in that order; junction bases with no gene match: 5. Germline CDR1 MGHDK, CDR2 SYGVNS. The CDR3 length is 14 residues. CDR3 sequence: CASSESRQGRELFF. The CDR3 DNA is TGTGCCAGCAGTGAATCCAGACAGGGTCGGGAGCTGTTTTTT.

V and J are TRBV18 and TRBJ1-2, with 8 positions matching TRBD1. CDR3 length equals 15 residues. CDR1 and CDR2 from the germline V gene are KGHSH and LQKENI. V trimming: 0 bases; J trimming: 3 bases; junction bases outside the gene matches: 3. The CDR3 DNA follows: TGTGCCAGCTCACCACCGGGACAGGTTGACTATGGCTACACCTTC. This sequence encodes CASSPPGQVDYGYTF.

The chain uses TRBV4-3 and TRBJ2-7, with D possibly called TRBD1 or TRBD2 (5 bases each). With 1 base removed from V and 6 bases from J, the gap between germline ends came to 13 bases. CDR1 is LGHNA, CDR2 YSLEER, per germline. The CDR3 runs to 14 residues. CDR3 residues: CASSQVGVGSEQYF. DNA of the CDR3: TGCGCCAGCAGCCAAGTGGGGGTAGGGAGCGAGCAGTACTTC.

This chain links TRBV25-1 with TRBJ2-3, with D perhaps matching TRBD2 (6 bases). The CDR3 is 15 residues long. Looked up from germline, CDR1 is MGHDK and CDR2 is SYGVNS. V lost 2 bases and J lost 2, with 11 bases in between. Here the CDR3 DNA reads TGTGCCAGCAGTGAAGGAGGGACGGCCACAGATACGCAGTATTTT. Translated: CASSEGGTATDTQYF.

The V call is TRBV6-5, the J call TRBJ1-1; D is uncertain. V was pared by 5 bases and J by 11 bases, with 18 bases between. This CDR3 is 13 amino acids long. Per the germline V gene, CDR1 is MNHEY and CDR2 is SVGAGI. DNA for the CDR3: TGTGCCAGCAGTCCCCTCGTAAGAGACCCTGCTTTCTTT. Its protein product is CASSPLVRDPAFF.

The chain links TRBV19 to TRBJ2-3, with 9 bases fitting TRBD2. Losses at the gene ends were 1 base for V and 3 bases for J; bases not matched to a gene: 5. This CDR3 comprises 16 residues. Germline-derived CDR1 and CDR2 are LNHDA and SQIVND (reference sequence). CDR3 bases: TGTGCCAGTAGTATAGGGGCGGGAGGGGCTACAGATACGCAGTATTTT. Residues: CASSIGAGGATDTQYF.

V is TRBV4-3 and J is TRBJ2-3, with no clear D. There are 17 residues in the CDR3. Trimming removed 3 bases at V and 4 bases at J, with 20 bases between. In germline, CDR1 is LGHNA, CDR2 YSLEER. DNA of the CDR3: TGCGCCAGCAGCCACCCCTCGGTCCCGCTCGGCCCAGATACGCAGTATTTT. Protein product: CASSHPSVPLGPDTQYF.

The V call is TRBV10-1, the J call TRBJ2-2; unclear D gene. The CDR3 spans 13 residues. Trimming cost V 5 bases and J 5 bases, with 9 bases left between them. Germline V gene lookup returns CDR1 WNHNN and CDR2 SYGVQD (reference sequence). The DNA for the CDR3 is TGCGCCAGCAGTCCTCAGAGGACCGGGGAGCTGTTTTTT. It yields the protein CASSPQRTGELFF.

The rearrangement links TRBV30 to TRBJ2-7, with D possibly called TRBD1 or TRBD2 (5 bases each). The V end lost 4 bases, the J end lost 5 bases, and 18 bases lay between the germline ends. The germline V gene has CDR1 GTSNPN and CDR2 SVGIG (reference sequence). The CDR3 has 14 residues. The CDR3 is CAWTRGSNTHEQYF. The CDR3 nucleotides read TGTGCCTGGACGAGGGGCTCAAATACCCACGAGCAGTACTTC.

The J gene is TRBJ2-7, the V gene TRBV5-1; TRBD2 matches at 9 bases. Germline V gene sequence: CDR1 SGHRS, CDR2 YFSETQ. V dropped 3 bases and J dropped 0; count of bases not matched to a gene: 7. There are 16 residues in the CDR3. This CDR3 reads CASSSRLAGSSYEQYF. The CDR3 nucleotides read TGCGCCAGCAGCTCACGTCTAGCGGGGAGCTCCTACGAGCAGTACTTC.

This chain links TRBV5-1 with TRBJ2-1; 7 bases fit TRBD2. The ends lost 0 bases at V and 4 bases at J; junction bases unmatched: 7. The CDR3 is 16 amino acids. The germline gives CDR1 SGHRS, CDR2 YFSETQ. The CDR3 nucleotides read TGCGCCAGCAGCTTGGCGGCGGGAGTAAGTTACAATGAGCAGTTCTTC. Its translation is CASSLAAGVSYNEQFF.

J is TRBJ2-4 and V is TRBV29-1, with D perhaps matching TRBD2 (6 bases). Trimming removed 5 bases from V and 1 base from J, with 15 bases in between. CDR3 length: 15 amino acids. The V gene's germline CDR1 is SQVTM and CDR2 ANQGSEA. CDR3 residues: CSVLRASVAKNIQYF. The CDR3 region has the DNA TGCAGCGTTCTTAGGGCTAGCGTCGCCAAAAACATTCAGTACTTC.

The V gene is TRBV11-2, the J gene TRBJ2-3; D ambiguous. The germline V gene has CDR1 SGHAT and CDR2 FQNNGV. There are 15 residues in the CDR3. V lost 2 bases, J lost 1 base, and 10 bases lay in between. CDR3 amino acids: CASSLWGRGTDTQYF. CDR3 nucleotide sequence: TGTGCCAGCAGCTTATGGGGTAGGGGCACAGATACGCAGTATTTT.

The chain has TRBV11-2 and TRBJ2-7, with D possibly TRBD2 on 5 matching bases. V dropped 2 bases and J dropped 3 bases, with 14 bases sitting between them. Per the germline V gene, CDR1 is SGHAT and CDR2 is FQNNGV. The CDR3 covers 15 residues. The CDR3 region has the DNA TGTGCCAGCAGCTTAAATCGGGGTGTTTTCTACGAGCAGTACTTC. Protein: CASSLNRGVFYEQYF.